Listed here are 2 T cell receptor beta chains from one sample, sequenced in a study of CD4 T cells in relation to SARS-CoV-2 and coronaviruses. Their target antigens are unknown. The assay was immunoSEQ multiplex PCR, and TCRdb's table has in-frame clones only and misses some. The sample has about 36,000 clones, 77% seen once. The source material was memory CD4+ T cells from PBMCs, cultured in vitro. These receptors all stem from an adult with COVID-19.

This clone was recorded once. V gene TRBV11-2 combines with J gene TRBJ2-7; D not certain. V was clipped by 2 bases and J by 2 bases, with 19 bases between them. Germline V gene lookup returns CDR1 SGHAT and CDR2 FQNNGV. The CDR3 has 17 residues. The CDR3 is CASSLHWSGIGTYEQYF. In DNA, the CDR3 is TGTGCCAGCAGCTTACATTGGTCTGGGATTGGGACCTACGAGCAGTACTTC.

The rearrangement links TRBV13 to TRBJ2-2; D may correspond to TRBD1 or TRBD2 (5 bases each). V was shortened by 4 bases and J by 3 bases, with 18 bases between the two germline ends. CDR3 length: 17 amino acids. CDR1 PRHDT and CDR2 FYEKMQ come from the germline V gene (reference sequence). Written as DNA, the CDR3 is TGTGCCAGCAGCTCTATTCCGGGGCTTCCGGACACCGGGGAGCTGTTTTTT. This translates into CASSSIPGLPDTGELFF.